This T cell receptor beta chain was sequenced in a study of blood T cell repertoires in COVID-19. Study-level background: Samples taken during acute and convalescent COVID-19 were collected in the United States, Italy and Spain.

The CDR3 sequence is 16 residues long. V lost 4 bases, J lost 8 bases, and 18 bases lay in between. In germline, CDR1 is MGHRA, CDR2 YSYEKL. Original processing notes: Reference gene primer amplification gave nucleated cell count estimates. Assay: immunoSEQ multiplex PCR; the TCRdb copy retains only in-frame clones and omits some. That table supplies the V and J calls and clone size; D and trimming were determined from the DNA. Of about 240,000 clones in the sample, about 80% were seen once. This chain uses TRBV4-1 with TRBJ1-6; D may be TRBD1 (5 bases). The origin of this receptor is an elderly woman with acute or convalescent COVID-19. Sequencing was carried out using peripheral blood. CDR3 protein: CASSPTRQYSYSPLHF. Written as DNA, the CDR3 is TGCGCCAGCAGCCCCACGAGACAGTATTCATATTCACCCCTCCACTTT.